This T cell receptor (beta chain) was recorded in a study of blood T cell repertoires in COVID-19. In the study overall: Italy, Spain and the United States were the sources of the convalescent and acute COVID-19 samples. PBMCs, B-cell-depleted T cells, or T cells provided the cDNA or gDNA that made up the material.

Germline V gives CDR1 MNHNS, CDR2 SASEGT. V shed 2 bases and J 5 bases; nucleotides not matched to a gene: 5. The CDR3 runs 15 residues. In the study's own analysis: Amplification of reference gene primers provided the estimated nucleated cell counts. Generated by immunoSEQ multiplex PCR, the TCRdb table keeps only in-frame clones and is missing some. That table gives V, J and clone size, and the DNA gave D and trimming. The sample has about 150,000 clones; around 86% are singletons. V and J are TRBV6-1 and TRBJ2-5, with 10 positions matching TRBD2. This TCR came from a woman aged 55-75 years with active or convalescent COVID-19. Sequences were obtained from peripheral blood. The CDR3 protein is CASSETSGVWETQYF. CDR3 coding DNA: TGTGCCAGCAGTGAAACTAGCGGGGTGTGGGAGACCCAGTACTTC.